This is a list of T cell receptor beta chains from one sample in a study of blood T cell repertoires in COVID-19. Generated by immunoSEQ multiplex PCR, the TCRdb table keeps only in-frame clones and is missing some. The repertoire holds approximately 260,000 clones, with nearly 90% as singletons. Sequencing used peripheral blood. These receptors originate from an older woman with COVID-19, enrolled during active disease. CDR3s include the opening cysteine and the closing phenylalanine or tryptophan. The D gene is left open where the match is weak. Clone size appears in some rows only: once, few, many, or a class for an expanded clone.

NA,TRBV6-2/TRBV6-3,NA,TRBJ1-1,CASSSVNTEAFF,TGTGCCAGCAGCTCAGTGAACACTGAAGCTTTCTTT
TRBD1,TRBV4-1,NA,TRBJ1-4,CASSQPDRDFEKLFF,TGCGCCAGCAGCCAGCCGGACAGGGATTTTGAAAAACTGTTTTTT
TRBD2,TRBV11-3,once,TRBJ2-5,CASSPGGREWETQYF,TGTGCCAGCAGCCCGGGGGGAAGGGAGTGGGAGACCCAGTACTTC
TRBD1,TRBV5-6,NA,TRBJ1-2,CASSLPGQGSWDYGYTF,TGTGCCAGCAGCCTACCCGGACAGGGGTCGTGGGACTATGGCTACACCTTC
TRBD2,TRBV19,NA,TRBJ2-1,CASDPAGGWSYNEQFF,TGTGCCAGCGACCCAGCGGGGGGGTGGTCCTACAATGAGCAGTTCTTC
TRBD2,TRBV3-1/TRBV3-2,NA,TRBJ2-3,CASSQEVPTSGETSTDTQYF,TGTGCCAGCAGCCAAGAAGTCCCGACTAGCGGGGAGACTAGCACAGATACGCAGTATTTT
NA,TRBV7-3,NA,TRBJ2-1,CASSQTGVPYNEQFF,TGTGCCAGCAGCCAAACAGGAGTCCCCTACAATGAGCAGTTCTTC
NA,TRBV6-5,NA,TRBJ1-5,CASSYSHRGNQPQHF,TGTGCCAGCAGTTACTCCCACAGGGGCAATCAGCCCCAGCATTTT
NA,TRBV30,NA,TRBJ1-1,CASAFPNTEAFF,TGTGCCTCCGCGTTCCCGAACACTGAAGCTTTCTTT
TRBD2,TRBV19,NA,TRBJ2-3,CASSIAYRTSGMTDTQYF,TGTGCCAGTAGTATCGCCTATCGGACTAGCGGGATGACAGATACGCAGTATTTT
TRBD2,TRBV15,NA,TRBJ2-1,CATSRGLAGGTEQFF,TGTGCCACCAGCAGAGGGCTAGCGGGGGGAACTGAGCAGTTCTTC
NA,TRBV6-6,NA,TRBJ1-2,CASSYSIKGNYGYTF,TGTGCCAGCAGTTACTCGATAAAGGGGAACTATGGCTACACCTTC
TRBD1,TRBV9,NA,TRBJ1-4,CASSEETGGREKLFF,TGTGCCAGCAGCGAGGAGACAGGGGGGAGAGAAAAACTGTTTTTT
NA,TRBV19,NA,TRBJ1-2,CASRLPGTNYGYTF,TGTGCCAGTAGGTTACCGGGAACTAACTATGGCTACACCTTC
TRBD2,TRBV6-4,NA,TRBJ2-2,CASSDSLAGNTGELFF,TGTGCCAGCAGTGACTCACTAGCGGGGAACACCGGGGAGCTGTTTTTT
TRBD2,TRBV29-1,once,TRBJ2-5,CSASGGAGGETQYF,TGCAGCGCTAGCGGGGGGGCCGGGGGAGAGACCCAGTACTTC
NA,TRBV3-1/TRBV3-2,NA,TRBJ2-3,CASSQDRRTQYF,TGTGCCAGCAGCCAAGACCGTCGTACGCAGTATTTT
NA,TRBV27,NA,TRBJ2-5,CASSLSEGAWETQYF,TGTGCCAGCAGTTTATCGGAGGGGGCTTGGGAGACCCAGTACTTC
NA,TRBV30,NA,TRBJ2-5,CAWSVLSPGGETQYF,TGTGCCTGGAGTGTACTCTCCCCAGGAGGGGAGACCCAGTACTTC
NA,TRBV5-1,NA,TRBJ2-7,CASSSRGSIRQALSYEQYF,TGCGCCAGCAGCTCGAGAGGTTCCATCCGACAGGCCCTCTCCTACGAGCAGTACTTC